This T cell receptor (beta chain) was recovered during a study of T cell responses to AZD1222 COVID-19 vaccine (dated by TCRdb to the early 2020s). Background for the entire study: TCR sequencing was performed for over 230 trial participants, of whom about 200 were given two doses of AZD1222 and around 25 were given two doses of MenACWY control vaccine. Trial participants were enrolled into age subgroups of 18-55, 56-69 and 70-plus years, which contained about 150, 27 and 61 TCR-sequenced participants, respectively.

Results the study describes overall, beyond this receptor: No day 14 peak-response samples were available, so repertoires were characterized only after the peak T cell response. Participants were mostly white British, with more females than males. The authors suggested clonal diversity may have been underestimated. The whole spike protein was spanned by vaccine-associated CD4 TCRs, and dominant responses were seen in regions 160-218 and 743-854. Conclusions about previously exposed vaccinees were limited because only six AZD1222 recipients were SARS-CoV-2 seropositive at baseline. The 56-69-year group was small, and its depth increase did not reach significance, likely because of low power. Nearly half of unique spike-specific TCRs reportedly recognized epitopes outside regions mutated in the B.1.351 and B.1.1.7 variants. After two AZD1222 doses, spike-specific TCR breadth and depth were significantly higher than at day 0 and than in MenACWY recipients.

CDR3 length: 14 amino acids, cysteine to phenylalanine. Solely the CDR3 DNA is kept, with 42 bases framed from the first base. The germline V gene (reference sequence) supplies CDR1 SEHNR and CDR2 FQNEAQ. V was cut back by 3 bases and J by 5 bases, leaving a gap of 12 bases between them. The time point label for this specimen denotes: about 28 days (+/-7) after the second vaccine dose. Because spike-specific TCR depth and breadth did not differ between the two schedules, AZD1222 recipients who got a second dose at roughly 4 weeks were pooled with those who got a second dose at roughly 12 weeks. Vaccinee samples came from UK trials COV001 and COV002, including a single-blind randomized controlled phase 2/3 trial of AZD1222 (ChAdOx1 nCoV-19) in healthy adults. For TCRbeta chain sequencing, PBMC samples from trial participants were taken at day 0 and at day 28 after the second dose. In regard to this clone: It lacks a known antigen. It has no much larger one-base neighbor in the sample; base qualities were not kept.

The CDR3 regions of human TCRbeta chains were analyzed by immunosequencing. The original methods were these. TCRs in the repertoires were matched against a reference library of SARS-CoV-2-specific TCRs that had been generated with the MIRA antigen-specificity platform. Breadth was defined as the fraction of unique TCRs that were SARS-CoV-2-associated, and depth was defined as the fraction of total T cells that were SARS-CoV-2-associated. Using the MIRA data, every spike-specific TCR was mapped to the spike region that the TCR reacted to and assigned to either a CD4 or a CD8 class. Log10-transformed breadth and depth values were compared by one-way ANOVA with Sidak's multiple comparisons tests. The table was pulled from immuneACCESS by TCRdb, which kept in-frame rearrangements only. Such tables lose some clones; where checked, under half of the loss comes from unresolved V genes, and the rest has no known cause. Clone size and the V and J calls come from that table; the DNA yielded D and trimming. The sample table shows some 24,000 clones, and approximately 90% are seen once. The ten biggest clones cover roughly 8% of the sample.

The receptor comes from an adult who received the AZD1222 COVID-19 vaccine. Here the sequenced sample was peripheral blood, taken 28 days after the second AZD1222 dose. The V and J genes are TRBV7-9 and TRBJ2-3, with TRBD1 as a weak D call on 6 bases. The DNA is TGTGCCAGCAGCTTGCAGGGGAGAGGAGATACGCAGTATTTT. Its protein product is CASSLQGRGDTQYF.